These T cell receptor beta chains were read from a single sample in a study of shared clonotypes between healthy human individuals. Data came from immunoSEQ multiplex PCR; TCRdb stores just in-frame clones and leaves some out. This table holds around 500,000 clones, around 79% found once. Sequenced sample: PBMCs. All receptors come from a woman aged 40 to 50 in good health. Some clones in this sample may be carry-over from other donors' samples. Each CDR3 is given with its conserved first and last residue. Fields, in order: clone size, V gene, D gene, J gene, CDR3 DNA, CDR3 protein. A D gene is named only where the DNA matches it firmly. Only some rows state a clone size, as once, few, many or a class for expanded clones.

.	TRBV6-4	.	TRBJ1-1	TGTGCCAGCAGTTTAACGGAGAGCACTGAAGCCTTCTTT	CASSLTESTEAFF
.	TRBV7-3	.	TRBJ2-7	TGTGCCAGCAGCCAACAGTCGTCCGAGCAGTACTTC	CASSQQSSEQYF
few	TRBV29-1	TRBD1	TRBJ1-1	TGCAGCGTCAGTATTACAGGGGATGCTGAAGCTTTCTTT	CSVSITGDAEAFF
.	TRBV5-1	.	TRBJ2-3	TGCGCCAGCAGCTCTGACAGTGATACGCAGTATTTT	CASSSDSDTQYF
.	TRBV6-1	.	TRBJ1-5	TGTGCCAGCAGGACAGTTAATCAGCCCCAGCATTTT	CASRTVNQPQHF
many	TRBV6-1	.	TRBJ1-2	TGTGCCAGCAGTGAATTGACGGCTAAGGGCTACACCTTC	CASSELTAKGYTF
.	TRBV6-1	TRBD1	TRBJ1-5	TGTGCCACCCTGGGACAGGGTGGGAATCAGCCCCAGCATTTT	CATLGQGGNQPQHF
once	TRBV5-1	.	TRBJ2-4	TGCGCCAGCAGCGGATCCAGGGGAGATAAAAACATTCAGTACTTC	CASSGSRGDKNIQYF
few	TRBV6-4	TRBD1	TRBJ2-2	TGTGCCAGCAGCCAACAGGGGGAAACCGGGGAGCTGTTTTTT	CASSQQGETGELFF
.	TRBV19	TRBD2	TRBJ2-7	TGTGCCAGTAGTATGGAGCGGGAGCTATGGTACGAGCAGTACTTC	CASSMERELWYEQYF
.	TRBV30	.	TRBJ2-5	TGTGCCTGGAGTGTGGGGGGTGGGGAGACCCAGTACTTC	CAWSVGGGETQYF
few	TRBV2	.	TRBJ1-2	TGTGCCAGCAGCGTAGAGACAGCGTATGGCTACACCTTC	CASSVETAYGYTF
.	TRBV6-1	TRBD2	TRBJ2-7	TGTGCCAGCAGTGAAGAACTCGGGGGGGGATCCTACGAGCAGTACTTC	CASSEELGGGSYEQYF
.	TRBV5-4	TRBD2	TRBJ2-5	TGTGCCAGCAGCTCCTCCGCGGGAGCATTGGGAGAGCAGTACTTC	CASSSSAGALGEQYF
few	TRBV28	TRBD2	TRBJ2-2	TGTGCCAGCAGTTCACCGGGAGGGAGGACCGGGGAGCTGTTTTTT	CASSSPGGRTGELFF
.	TRBV30	.	TRBJ2-7	TGTGCCTGGAGTGGTGGACAGTTTTTCGACGAGCAGTACTTC	CAWSGGQFFDEQYF
.	TRBV18	TRBD1	TRBJ2-7	TGTGCCAGCTCAGCCGGGACAGGGCCCTACGAGCAGTACTTC	CASSAGTGPYEQYF
many	TRBV28	TRBD1	TRBJ1-2	TGTGCCAGCAGGTCGACAGGGTCCAACTATGGCTACACCTTC	CASRSTGSNYGYTF
medium-sized	TRBV5-1	TRBD2	TRBJ2-7	TGCGCCAGCAGCTTTCGAGCGGGAGGGTACGAGCAGTACTTC	CASSFRAGGYEQYF
few	TRBV11-2	.	TRBJ2-5	TGTGCCAGCAGCCCCCCCGCCTCTCCCCAAGAGACCCAGTACTTC	CASSPPASPQETQYF
.	TRBV30	.	TRBJ1-2	TGTGCCTGGAAGTTCGGGGCGGGGGCTGGAGGCTACACCTTC	CAWKFGAGAGGYTF
.	TRBV6-5	.	TRBJ2-7	TGTGCCAGCAGCCTGGGACCTTATTACGAGCAGTACTTC	CASSLGPYYEQYF
.	TRBV20-1	.	TRBJ2-5	TGCAGTGCTAGCGATGGAGACCAGTACTTC	CSASDGDQYF
.	TRBV11-2	.	TRBJ2-1	TGTGCCAGCAGCTTAGAAGCAGGGCTGTCATACAATGAGCAGTTCTTC	CASSLEAGLSYNEQFF
.	TRBV14	.	TRBJ2-7	TGTGCCAGCAGCCAAGATGATTGGGGGAGCTCCTACGAGCAGTACTTC	CASSQDDWGSSYEQYF
.	TRBV7-9	.	TRBJ2-3	TGTGCCAGCAGCCCGGCAGGGGATACGCAGTATTTT	CASSPAGDTQYF
.	TRBV11-3	.	TRBJ2-2	TGTGCCAGCAGCTCCCGGCAGATCGGGGAGCTGTTTTTT	CASSSRQIGELFF
.	TRBV11-2	.	TRBJ1-3	TGTGCCAGCAGCTTCGATGGGGGAAGCTCTGGAAACACCATATATTTT	CASSFDGGSSGNTIYF
.	TRBV12-5	TRBD2	TRBJ2-1	TGTGCTAGTGGTCGCTTAGCGGGCACCGGGGGTGAGCAGTTCTTC	CASGRLAGTGGEQFF
many	TRBV5-1	TRBD1	TRBJ1-2	TGCGCCAGCAGCTGGCTTTCCGACAGGGGGCAGGGCTATGGCTACACCTTC	CASSWLSDRGQGYGYTF
.	TRBV6-9	.	TRBJ1-1	TGTGCCAGCAGCGCCCGGGGGCTGAACACTGAAGCTTTCTTT	CASSARGLNTEAFF
.	TRBV7-2	TRBD2	TRBJ2-1	TGTGCCAGCAGCTTAGGTAGCGGGAGGGATGAGCAGTTCTTC	CASSLGSGRDEQFF
.	TRBV19	.	TRBJ1-5	TGTGCCAGTAAGGGTGTGGATCAGCCCCAGCATTTT	CASKGVDQPQHF
.	TRBV18	TRBD2	TRBJ2-1	TGTGCCAGCACCGGGGCTAGCGGGACCCAGTTCTTC	CASTGASGTQFF
.	TRBV7-8	.	TRBJ2-7	TGTGCCAGCAGCTTAGTCGGGACAACCTACGAGCAGTACTTC	CASSLVGTTYEQYF
.	TRBV27	TRBD1	TRBJ2-2	TGTGCCAGCAGTCGGACAGGGGGCGGCACCGGGGAGCTGTTTTTT	CASSRTGGGTGELFF
.	TRBV9	TRBD2	TRBJ2-1	TGTGCCAGCAGCGCCCGCGGCCCCGGGACTAGCGGAGCTAATGAGCAGTTCTTC	CASSARGPGTSGANEQFF
.	TRBV10-1	.	TRBJ2-3	TGCGCCAGCAGTGAGGATTCCACTAGTACAGATACGCAGTATTTT	CASSEDSTSTDTQYF
.	TRBV4-1	TRBD1	TRBJ2-7	TGCGCCAGCAGCCGAGACAGGGGGCCCTACGAGCAGTACTTC	CASSRDRGPYEQYF
few	TRBV7-6	.	TRBJ2-1	TGTGCCAGCAGCCTATTCCGGGACATCCAAAGTCGGGATTACAATGAGCAGTTCTTC	CASSLFRDIQSRDYNEQFF
.	TRBV30	.	TRBJ2-1	TGTGCCTGGAGTTCAGGGTATAATGAGCAGTTCTTC	CAWSSGYNEQFF
.	TRBV5-1	.	TRBJ2-5	TGCGCCAGCAGCTTGTCCCCCCAAGAGACCCAGTACTTC	CASSLSPQETQYF
.	TRBV28	TRBD2	TRBJ2-1	TGTGCCAGCAGTTTACGAGCGGGAGTCAATGAGCAGTTCTTC	CASSLRAGVNEQFF
.	TRBV7-3	.	TRBJ2-6	TGTGCCAGCAGCTTTACCTCTGGGGCCAACGTCCTGACTTTC	CASSFTSGANVLTF
.	TRBV2	.	TRBJ1-1	TGTGCCAGCAGTAATCAGGGCGCAGAAGCTTTCTTT	CASSNQGAEAFF